The 9 T cell receptor beta chains below all came from one sample that was sequenced in a study of T cell responses to AZD1222 COVID-19 vaccine. Sequenced by immunoSEQ multiplex PCR; TCRdb stores in-frame clones only, minus some. This table has roughly 80,000 clones, 70% to 90% appearing once. The sequenced sample was peripheral blood, obtained on day 0 of MenACWY control vaccination. Every receptor here comes from an adult in good health.

The V and J genes are TRBV27 and TRBJ1-6, with D possibly being TRBD1 (5 bases). CDR1 MNHEY and CDR2 SMNVEV come from the germline V gene (reference sequence). The CDR3 is 20 amino acids. Trimming removed 3 bases at V and 6 bases at J, with 27 bases between. The CDR3, as DNA: TGTGCCAGCAGTTTCAACCCGGGGCTTGCGCTACACCCGCTTAATTCACCCCTCCACTTT. This sequence encodes CASSFNPGLALHPLNSPLHF.

The chain carries TRBV6-5 and TRBJ1-4; 7 bases are a match to TRBD1. This CDR3 contains 13 residues. V trimming: 6 bases; J trimming: 8 bases; junction bases outside the gene matches: 6. In germline, CDR1 is MNHEY, CDR2 SVGAGI. The chain's CDR3 is CASSSTGQEKLFF. The CDR3 DNA reads TGTGCCAGCAGCTCGACAGGGCAGGAAAAACTGTTTTTT.

This clone showed up just a few times. J is TRBJ1-6 and V is TRBV11-2; D might be TRBD1 (5 bases). CDR3 length: 14 amino acids. The V end lost 5 bases, the J end lost 5 bases, and 10 bases lay between the germline ends. Germline-derived CDR1 and CDR2 are SGHAT and FQNNGV. The CDR3 loop is CASSPGLHNSPLHF. The CDR3 DNA follows: TGTGCCAGCAGCCCGGGGCTTCATAATTCACCCCTCCACTTT.

The chain combines TRBV29-1 with TRBJ1-3; D is undetermined. The V gene's germline CDR1 is SQVTM and CDR2 ANQGSEA. Trimming took off 0 bases at V and 5 bases at J, with 5 bases between the two ends. There are 12 residues in the CDR3. The CDR3 sequence: CSVEEGRNTIYF. The CDR3 region has the DNA TGCAGCGTTGAAGAGGGGAGAAACACCATATATTTT. Full variable domain (rest looked up from reference TRBV29-1 and TRBJ1-3): SAVISQKPSRDICQRGTSLTIQCQVDSQVTMMFWYRQQPGQSLTLIATANQGSEATYESGFVIDKFPISRPNLTFSTLTVSNMSPEDSSIYLCSVEEGRNTIYFGEGSWLTVV.

This clone showed up just a few times. This sequence joins TRBV5-4 and TRBJ2-2; no clear D. Trimming took 2 bases from V and 6 from J, leaving 11 bases between them. Germline CDR1 and CDR2: SGHNT and YYREEE (reference sequence). This CDR3 has 14 residues. The CDR3 sequence: CASSLGLRAGELFF. The CDR3, as DNA: TGTGCCAGCAGCTTAGGTCTACGGGCCGGGGAGCTGTTTTTT.

The chain combines TRBV5-6 with TRBJ2-5; no definite D call. The germline V and J ends were trimmed by 0 bases and 5 bases, with 5 bases remaining between them. CDR1 and CDR2 from the germline V gene are SGHDT and YYEEEE. This CDR3 comprises 12 residues. In nucleotides, the CDR3 is TGTGCCAGCAGCTTGGAGGTTGAGACCCAGTACTTC. It encodes CASSLEVETQYF. The full variable domain, rest sourced from reference TRBV5-6 and TRBJ2-5, is DAGVTQSPTHLIKTRGQQVTLRCSPKSGHDTVSWYQQALGQGPQFIFQYYEEEERQRGNFPDRFSGHQFPNYSSELNVNALLLGDSALYLCASSLEVETQYFGPGTRLLVL.

The chain recombines TRBV28 with TRBJ2-7, with 9 bases lining up with TRBD1. This CDR3 contains 15 residues. The germline gives CDR1 MDHEN, CDR2 SYDVKM. The J segment lost 3 bases and the V segment lost 0 bases, leaving 3 bases of the junction unmatched. CDR3: CASSLWGTGNYEQYF. Written as DNA, the CDR3 is TGTGCCAGCAGTTTATGGGGGACAGGGAACTACGAGCAGTACTTC. The full variable domain, with the rest looked up from reference TRBV28 and TRBJ2-7, is DVKVTQSSRYLVKRTGEKVFLECVQDMDHENMFWYRQDPGLGLRLIYFSYDVKMKEKGDIPEGYSVSREKKERFSLILESASTNQTSMYLCASSLWGTGNYEQYFGPGTRLTVT.

The chain combines TRBV6-5 with TRBJ1-5; tentative D call: TRBD1 (6 bases). The CDR3 contains 14 residues. V was trimmed by 8 bases and J by 7 bases, leaving 18 bases between them. Germline assignment: CDR1 MNHEY and CDR2 SVGAGI. CDR3 loop: CASGGTQVGQPQHF. The DNA for the CDR3 is TGTGCCAGCGGAGGGACACAGGTCGGCCAGCCCCAGCATTTT.

The V gene is TRBV19, the J gene TRBJ1-2, with 10 bases lining up with TRBD1. CDR1 is LNHDA and CDR2 is SQIVND in the germline V gene (reference sequence). The CDR3 extends over 15 amino acids. Losses at the gene ends were 5 bases for V and 2 bases for J; bases not matched to a gene: 5. CDR3 amino acids: CASSQPGQGNYGYTF. The DNA of the CDR3 is TGTGCCAGTAGTCAACCGGGACAGGGGAACTATGGCTACACCTTC. Variable domain in full (rest from reference TRBV19 and TRBJ1-2): DGGITQSPKYLFRKEGQNVTLSCEQNLNHDAMYWYRQDPGQGLRLIYYSQIVNDFQKGDIAEGYSVSREKKESFPLTVTSAQKNPTAFYLCASSQPGQGNYGYTFGSGTRLTVV.